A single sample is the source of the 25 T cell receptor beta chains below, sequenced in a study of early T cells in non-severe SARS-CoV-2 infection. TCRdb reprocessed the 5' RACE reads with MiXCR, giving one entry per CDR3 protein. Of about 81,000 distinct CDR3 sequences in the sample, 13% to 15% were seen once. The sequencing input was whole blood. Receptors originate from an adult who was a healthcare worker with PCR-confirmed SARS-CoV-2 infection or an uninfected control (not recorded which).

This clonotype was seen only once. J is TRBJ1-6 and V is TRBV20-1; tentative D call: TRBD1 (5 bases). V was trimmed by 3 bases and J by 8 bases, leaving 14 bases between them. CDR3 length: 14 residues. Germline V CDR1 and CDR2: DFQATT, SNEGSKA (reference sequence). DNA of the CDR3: TGCAGTGCTAGCCGGGGGAGAGGGGATTCACCCCTCCACTTT. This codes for CSASRGRGDSPLHF.

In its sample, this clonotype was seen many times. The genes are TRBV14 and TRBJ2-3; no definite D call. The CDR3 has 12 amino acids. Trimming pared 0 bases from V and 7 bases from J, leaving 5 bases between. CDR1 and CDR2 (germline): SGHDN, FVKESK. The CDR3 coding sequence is TGTGCCAGCAGCCAAGATGGGTATACGCAGTATTTT. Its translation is CASSQDGYTQYF.

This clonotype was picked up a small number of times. CDR3 residues: CSGDTQYF. In DNA form, the CDR3 reads TGCAGCGGAGATACGCAGTATTTT. V is TRBV29-1 and J is TRBJ2-3; D call uncertain. CDR3 length: 8 residues. V was clipped by 7 bases and J by 5 bases, with 1 base between them. CDR1 SQVTM and CDR2 ANQGSEA come from the germline V gene.

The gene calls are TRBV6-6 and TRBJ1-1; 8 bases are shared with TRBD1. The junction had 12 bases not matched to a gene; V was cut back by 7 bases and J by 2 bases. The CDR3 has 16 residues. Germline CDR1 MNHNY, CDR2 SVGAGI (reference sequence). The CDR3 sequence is CASIDRGFGLNTEAFF. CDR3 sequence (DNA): TGTGCCAGCATTGACAGGGGATTTGGGTTAAACACTGAAGCTTTCTTT.

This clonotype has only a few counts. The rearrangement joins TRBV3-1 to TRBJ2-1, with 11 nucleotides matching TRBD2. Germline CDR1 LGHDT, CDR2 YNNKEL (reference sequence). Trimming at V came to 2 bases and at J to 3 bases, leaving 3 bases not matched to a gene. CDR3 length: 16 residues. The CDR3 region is CASSQPLAGGYNEQFF. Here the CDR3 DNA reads TGTGCCAGCAGCCAACCCCTAGCGGGGGGCTACAATGAGCAGTTCTTC.

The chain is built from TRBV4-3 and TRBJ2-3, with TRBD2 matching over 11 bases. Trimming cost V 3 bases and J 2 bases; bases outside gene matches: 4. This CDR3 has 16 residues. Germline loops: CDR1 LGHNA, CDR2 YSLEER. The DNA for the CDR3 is TGCGCCAGCAGCCACCTAGCGGGGGGTGTCACAGATACGCAGTATTTT. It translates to CASSHLAGGVTDTQYF.

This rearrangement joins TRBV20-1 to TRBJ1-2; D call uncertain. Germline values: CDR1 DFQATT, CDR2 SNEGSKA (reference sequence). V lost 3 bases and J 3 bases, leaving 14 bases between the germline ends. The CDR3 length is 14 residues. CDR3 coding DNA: TGCAGTGCTAGCTTGCGGTTAGGAGACTATGGCTACACCTTC. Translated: CSASLRLGDYGYTF.

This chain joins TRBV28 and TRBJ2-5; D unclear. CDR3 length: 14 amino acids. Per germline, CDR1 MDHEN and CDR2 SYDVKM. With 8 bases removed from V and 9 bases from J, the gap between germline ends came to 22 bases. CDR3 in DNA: TGTGCCAGCTCCAATGCCCTACCTCGGATTCCCCAGTACTTC. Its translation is CASSNALPRIPQYF.

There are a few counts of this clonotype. CDR3 sequence: CASSLRQGAQGYTF. The CDR3 DNA follows: TGTGCCAGCAGCTTAAGGCAGGGGGCGCAAGGCTACACCTTC. The genes are TRBV7-2 and TRBJ1-2, with 8 bases aligning to TRBD1. Germline V gives CDR1 SGHTA, CDR2 FQGNSA. This CDR3 region has 14 residues. Trimming at V came to 2 bases and at J to 8 bases, leaving 7 bases not matched to a gene.

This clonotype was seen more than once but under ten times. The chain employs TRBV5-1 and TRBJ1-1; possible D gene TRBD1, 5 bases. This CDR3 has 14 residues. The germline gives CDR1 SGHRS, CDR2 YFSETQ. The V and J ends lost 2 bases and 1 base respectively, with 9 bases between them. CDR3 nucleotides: TGCGCCAGCAGCTTACAGGCGGAGAACACTGAAGCTTTCTTT. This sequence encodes CASSLQAENTEAFF.

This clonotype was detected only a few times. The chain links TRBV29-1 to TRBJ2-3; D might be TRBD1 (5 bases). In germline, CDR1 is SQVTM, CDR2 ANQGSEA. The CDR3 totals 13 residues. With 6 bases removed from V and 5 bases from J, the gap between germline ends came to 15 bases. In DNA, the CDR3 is TGCAGCGTCGACCCGACAGATCAAGATACGCAGTATTTT. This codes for CSVDPTDQDTQYF.

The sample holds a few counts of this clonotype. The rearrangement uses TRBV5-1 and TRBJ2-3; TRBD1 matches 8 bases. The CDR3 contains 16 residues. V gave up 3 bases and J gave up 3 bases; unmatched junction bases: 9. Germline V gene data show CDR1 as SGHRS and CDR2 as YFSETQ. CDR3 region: CASSSQGAVETDTQYF. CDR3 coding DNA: TGCGCCAGCAGCTCGCAGGGGGCTGTAGAGACAGATACGCAGTATTTT.

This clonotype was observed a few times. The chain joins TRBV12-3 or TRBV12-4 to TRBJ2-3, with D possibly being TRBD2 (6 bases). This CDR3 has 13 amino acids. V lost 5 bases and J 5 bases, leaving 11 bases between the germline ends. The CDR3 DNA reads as TGTGCCAGCAGTCGGTCGGGGGTAGATACGCAGTATTTT. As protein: CASSRSGVDTQYF.

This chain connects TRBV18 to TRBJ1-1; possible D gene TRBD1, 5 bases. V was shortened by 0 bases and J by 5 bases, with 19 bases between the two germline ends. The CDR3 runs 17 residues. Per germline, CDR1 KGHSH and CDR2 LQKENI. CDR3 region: CASSPPGRGRAGTEAFF. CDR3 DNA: TGTGCCAGCTCACCACCGGGAAGGGGCAGGGCCGGGACTGAAGCTTTCTTT.

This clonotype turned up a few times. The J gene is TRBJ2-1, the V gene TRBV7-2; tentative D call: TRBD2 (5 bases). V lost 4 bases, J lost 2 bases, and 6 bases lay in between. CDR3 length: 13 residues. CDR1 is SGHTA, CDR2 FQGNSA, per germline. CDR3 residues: CASSSGAYNEQFF. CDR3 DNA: TGTGCCAGCAGCTCCGGGGCCTACAATGAGCAGTTCTTC.

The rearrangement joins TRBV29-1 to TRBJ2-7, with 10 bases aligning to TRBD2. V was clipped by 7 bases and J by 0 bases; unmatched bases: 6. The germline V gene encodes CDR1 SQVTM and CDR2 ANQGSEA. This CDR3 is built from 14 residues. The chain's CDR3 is CSAQAGGTSYEQYF. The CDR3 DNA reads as TGCAGCGCCCAAGCGGGGGGGACCTCCTACGAGCAGTACTTC.

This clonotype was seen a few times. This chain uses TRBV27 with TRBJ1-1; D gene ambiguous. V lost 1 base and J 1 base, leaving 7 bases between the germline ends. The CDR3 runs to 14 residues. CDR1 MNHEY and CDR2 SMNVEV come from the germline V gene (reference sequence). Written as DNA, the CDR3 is TGTGCCAGCAGTTTATGGGGAACGAACACTGAAGCTTTCTTT. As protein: CASSLWGTNTEAFF.

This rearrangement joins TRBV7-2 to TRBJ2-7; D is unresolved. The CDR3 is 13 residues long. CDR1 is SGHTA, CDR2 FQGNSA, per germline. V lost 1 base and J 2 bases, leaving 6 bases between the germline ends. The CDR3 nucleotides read TGTGCCAGCAGCTTAGACAGAACCTACGAGCAGTACTTC. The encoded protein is CASSLDRTYEQYF. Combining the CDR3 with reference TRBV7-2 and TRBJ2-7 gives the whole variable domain GAGVSQSPSNKVTEKGKDVELRCDPISGHTALYWYRQSLGQGLEFLIYFQGNSAPDKSGLPSDRFSAERTGGSVSTLTIQRTQQEDSAVYLCASSLDRTYEQYFGPGTRLTVT.

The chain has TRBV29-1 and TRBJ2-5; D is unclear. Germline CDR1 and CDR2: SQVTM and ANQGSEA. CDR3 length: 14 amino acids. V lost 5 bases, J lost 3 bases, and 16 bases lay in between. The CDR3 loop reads CSVLAWELEETQYF. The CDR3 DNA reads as TGCAGCGTTTTAGCTTGGGAACTCGAAGAGACCCAGTACTTC.

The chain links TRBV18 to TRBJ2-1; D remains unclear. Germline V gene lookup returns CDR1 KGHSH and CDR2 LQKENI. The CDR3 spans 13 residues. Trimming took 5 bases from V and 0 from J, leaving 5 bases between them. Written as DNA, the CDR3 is TGTGCCAGCTCAGAAAACTCCTACAATGAGCAGTTCTTC. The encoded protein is CASSENSYNEQFF.

The CDR3 sequence: CASNPGLGFHEQYF. Here the CDR3 DNA reads TGTGCCAGCAACCCGGGGTTAGGGTTCCACGAGCAGTACTTC. The chain couples TRBV9 to TRBJ2-7; perhaps TRBD2 as D (5 bases). Trimming cost V 6 bases and J 5 bases, with 18 bases left between them. The CDR3 is 14 amino acids. Germline CDR1 is SGDLS and CDR2 is YYNGEE.

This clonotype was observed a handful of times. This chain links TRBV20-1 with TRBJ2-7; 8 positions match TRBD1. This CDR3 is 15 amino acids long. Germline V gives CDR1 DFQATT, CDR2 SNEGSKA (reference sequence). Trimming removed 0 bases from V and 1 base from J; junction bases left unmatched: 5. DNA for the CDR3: TGCAGTGCTAGAGACATCCGGGACAGGTCCTACGAGCAGTACTTC. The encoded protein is CSARDIRDRSYEQYF.

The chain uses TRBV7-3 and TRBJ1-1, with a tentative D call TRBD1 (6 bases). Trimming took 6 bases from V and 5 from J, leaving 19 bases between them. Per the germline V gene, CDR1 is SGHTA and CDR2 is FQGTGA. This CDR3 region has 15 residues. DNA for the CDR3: TGTGCCAGCAGTTACACAGGGCAAAGGGGGACTGAAGCTTTCTTT. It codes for CASSYTGQRGTEAFF.

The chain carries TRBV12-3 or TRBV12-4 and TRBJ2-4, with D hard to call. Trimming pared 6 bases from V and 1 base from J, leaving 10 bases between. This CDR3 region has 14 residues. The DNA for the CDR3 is TGTGCCAGCAGCATACATGGGGCCAAAAACATTCAGTACTTC. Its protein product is CASSIHGAKNIQYF.

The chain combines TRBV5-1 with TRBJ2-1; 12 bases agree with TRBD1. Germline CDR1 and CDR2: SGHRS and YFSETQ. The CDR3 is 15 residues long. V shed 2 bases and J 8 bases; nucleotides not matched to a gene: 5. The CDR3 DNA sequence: TGCGCCAGCAGCTTCGACGGGACAGGGGGCGATGAGCAGTTCTTC. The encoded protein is CASSFDGTGGDEQFF.